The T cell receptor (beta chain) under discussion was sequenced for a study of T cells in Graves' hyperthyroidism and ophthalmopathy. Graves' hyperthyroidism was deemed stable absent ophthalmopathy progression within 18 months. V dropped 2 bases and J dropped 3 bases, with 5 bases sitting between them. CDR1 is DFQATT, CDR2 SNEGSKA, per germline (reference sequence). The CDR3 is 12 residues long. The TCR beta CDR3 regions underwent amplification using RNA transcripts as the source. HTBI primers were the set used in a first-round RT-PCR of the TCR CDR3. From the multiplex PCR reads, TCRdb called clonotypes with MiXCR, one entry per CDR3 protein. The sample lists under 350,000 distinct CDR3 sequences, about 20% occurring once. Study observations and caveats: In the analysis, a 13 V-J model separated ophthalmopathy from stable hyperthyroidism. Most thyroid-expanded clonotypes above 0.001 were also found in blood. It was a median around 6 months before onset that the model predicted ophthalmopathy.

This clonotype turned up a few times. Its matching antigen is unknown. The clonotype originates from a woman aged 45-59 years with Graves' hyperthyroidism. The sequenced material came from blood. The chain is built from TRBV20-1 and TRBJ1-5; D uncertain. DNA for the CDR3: TGCAGTGCTAGAAGTCCCAATCAGCCCCAGCATTTT. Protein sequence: CSARSPNQPQHF.